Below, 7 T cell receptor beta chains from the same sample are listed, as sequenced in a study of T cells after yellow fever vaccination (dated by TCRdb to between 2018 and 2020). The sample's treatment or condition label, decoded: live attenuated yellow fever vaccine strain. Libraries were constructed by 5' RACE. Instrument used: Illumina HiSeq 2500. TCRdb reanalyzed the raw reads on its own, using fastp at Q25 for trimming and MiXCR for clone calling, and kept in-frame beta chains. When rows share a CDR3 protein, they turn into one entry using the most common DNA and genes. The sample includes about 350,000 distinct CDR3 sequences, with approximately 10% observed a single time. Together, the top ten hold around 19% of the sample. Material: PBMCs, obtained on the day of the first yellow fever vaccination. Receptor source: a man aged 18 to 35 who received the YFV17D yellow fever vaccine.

The CDR3 bases are TGTGCCACCAGTGATCAATGGACAGGGGAGGCATACGAGCAGTACGTC. Translating it yields CATSDQWTGEAYEQYV. This chain joins TRBV24-1 and TRBJ2-7; TRBD1 matches 9 bases. The trim removed 3 bases at V and 4 bases at J, leaving 9 bases unmatched. The CDR3 is 16 residues long. Germline values: CDR1 KGHDR, CDR2 SFDVKD.

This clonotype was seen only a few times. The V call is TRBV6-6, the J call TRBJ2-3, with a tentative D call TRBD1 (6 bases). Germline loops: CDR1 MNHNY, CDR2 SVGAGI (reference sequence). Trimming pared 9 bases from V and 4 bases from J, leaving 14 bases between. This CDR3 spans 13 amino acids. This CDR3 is CASFGAGADTQYF. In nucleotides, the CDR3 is TGTGCCAGTTTCGGGGCAGGGGCAGATACGCAGTATTTT.

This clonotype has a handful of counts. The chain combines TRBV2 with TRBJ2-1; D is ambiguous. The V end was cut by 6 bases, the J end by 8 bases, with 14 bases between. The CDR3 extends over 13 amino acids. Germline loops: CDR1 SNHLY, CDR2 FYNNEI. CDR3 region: CASSVLPPYEQFF. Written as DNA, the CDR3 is TGTGCCAGCAGCGTACTACCCCCCTATGAGCAGTTCTTC.

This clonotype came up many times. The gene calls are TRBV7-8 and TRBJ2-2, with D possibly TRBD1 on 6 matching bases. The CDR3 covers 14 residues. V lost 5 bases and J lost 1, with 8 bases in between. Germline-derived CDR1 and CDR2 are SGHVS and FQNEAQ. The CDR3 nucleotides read TGTGCCAGCAGCAGACAGGTGAACACCGGGGAGCTGTTTTTT. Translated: CASSRQVNTGELFF.

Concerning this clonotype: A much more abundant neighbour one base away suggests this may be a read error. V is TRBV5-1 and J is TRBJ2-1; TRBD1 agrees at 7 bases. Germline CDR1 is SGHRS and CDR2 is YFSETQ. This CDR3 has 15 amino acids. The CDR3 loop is CASSPAQGLSNEQIF. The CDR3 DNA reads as TGCGCCAGCAGCCCGGCACAGGGGCTCTCAAATGAGCAGATCTTC.

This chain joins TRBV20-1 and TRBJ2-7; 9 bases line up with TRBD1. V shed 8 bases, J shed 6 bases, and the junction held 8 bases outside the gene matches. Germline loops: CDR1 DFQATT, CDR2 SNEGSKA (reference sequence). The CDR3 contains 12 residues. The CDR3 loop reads CSSPGQGVEQYF. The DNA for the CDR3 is TGCAGTTCCCCGGGACAGGGCGTCGAGCAGTACTTC.

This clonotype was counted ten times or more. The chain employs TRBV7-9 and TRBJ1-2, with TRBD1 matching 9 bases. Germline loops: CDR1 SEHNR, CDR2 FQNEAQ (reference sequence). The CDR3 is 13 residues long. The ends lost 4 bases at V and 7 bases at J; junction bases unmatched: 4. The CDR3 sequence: CASSSDRGGGYTF. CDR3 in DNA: TGTGCCAGCAGCTCCGACAGGGGGGGTGGCTACACCTTC.